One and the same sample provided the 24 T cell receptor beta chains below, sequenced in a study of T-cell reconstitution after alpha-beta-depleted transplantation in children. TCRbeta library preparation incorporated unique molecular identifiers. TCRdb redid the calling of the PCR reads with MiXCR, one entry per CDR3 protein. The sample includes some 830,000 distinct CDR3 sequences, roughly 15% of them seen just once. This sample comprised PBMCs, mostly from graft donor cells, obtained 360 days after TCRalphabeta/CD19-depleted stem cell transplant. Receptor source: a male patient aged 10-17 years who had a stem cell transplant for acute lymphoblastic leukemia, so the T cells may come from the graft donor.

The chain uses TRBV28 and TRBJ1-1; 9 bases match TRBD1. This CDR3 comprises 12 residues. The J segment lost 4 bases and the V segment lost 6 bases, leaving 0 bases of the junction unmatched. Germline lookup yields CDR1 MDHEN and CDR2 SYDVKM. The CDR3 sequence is CASRTGGTEAFF. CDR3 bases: TGTGCCAGCAGGACAGGGGGCACTGAAGCTTTCTTT.

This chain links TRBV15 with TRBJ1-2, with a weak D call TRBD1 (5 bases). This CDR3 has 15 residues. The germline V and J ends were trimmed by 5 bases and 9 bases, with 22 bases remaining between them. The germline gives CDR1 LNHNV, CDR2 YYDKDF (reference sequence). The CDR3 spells CATSDPYGRESRYTF. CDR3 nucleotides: TGTGCCACCAGCGACCCTTATGGCAGGGAAAGCCGCTACACCTTC. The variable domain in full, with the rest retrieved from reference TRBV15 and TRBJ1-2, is DAMVIQNPRYQVTQFGKPVTLSCSQTLNHNVMYWYQQKSSQAPKLLFHYYDKDFNNEADTPDNFQSRRPNTSFCFLDIRSPGLGDTAMYLCATSDPYGRESRYTFGSGTRLTVV.

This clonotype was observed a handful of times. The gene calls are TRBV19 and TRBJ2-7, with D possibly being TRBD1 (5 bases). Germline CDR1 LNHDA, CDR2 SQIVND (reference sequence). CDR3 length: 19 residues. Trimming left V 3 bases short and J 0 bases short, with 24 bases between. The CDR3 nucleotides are TGTGCCAGTAGTATGAGGTCCCCACACTGGGGCGACATCTCCTACGAGCAGTACTTC. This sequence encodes CASSMRSPHWGDISYEQYF.

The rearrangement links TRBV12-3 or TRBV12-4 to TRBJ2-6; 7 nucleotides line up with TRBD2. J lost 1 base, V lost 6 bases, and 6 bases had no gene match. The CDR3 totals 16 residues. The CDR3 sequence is CASSRSSGSGANVLTF. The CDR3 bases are TGTGCCAGCAGCCGCTCTAGCGGTTCTGGGGCCAACGTCCTGACTTTC.

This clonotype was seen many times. CDR3 amino acids: CASSFPRASSYNEQFF. CDR3 nucleotide sequence: TGTGCCAGCAGCTTCCCCCGGGCCAGCTCCTACAATGAGCAGTTCTTC. The chain carries TRBV5-5 and TRBJ2-1; D gene unclear. Trimming cost V 2 bases and J 0 bases, with 12 bases left between them. The CDR3 has 16 residues. Looked up from germline, CDR1 is SGHKS and CDR2 is YYEKEE (reference sequence).

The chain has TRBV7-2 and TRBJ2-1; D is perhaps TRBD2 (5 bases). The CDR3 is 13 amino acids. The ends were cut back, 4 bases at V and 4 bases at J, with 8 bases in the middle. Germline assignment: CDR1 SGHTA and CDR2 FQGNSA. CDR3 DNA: TGTGCCAGCAGCTCACTAGGTTACAATGAGCAGTTCTTC. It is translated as CASSSLGYNEQFF.

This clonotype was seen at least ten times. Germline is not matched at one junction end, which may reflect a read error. CDR3 in amino acids: CASSLTDTQYF. CDR3 sequence (DNA): TGCGCCAGCAGCTTGACAGATACGCAGTATTTT. J is TRBJ2-3 and V is TRBV12-3 or TRBV12-4; D is ambiguous. This CDR3 is 11 amino acids long.

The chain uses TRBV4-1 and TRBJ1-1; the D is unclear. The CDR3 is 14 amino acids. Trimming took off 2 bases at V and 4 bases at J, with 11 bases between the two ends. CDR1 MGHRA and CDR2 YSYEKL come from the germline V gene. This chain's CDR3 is CASSQSMGGTEAFF. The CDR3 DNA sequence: TGCGCCAGCAGCCAATCAATGGGCGGCACTGAAGCTTTCTTT.

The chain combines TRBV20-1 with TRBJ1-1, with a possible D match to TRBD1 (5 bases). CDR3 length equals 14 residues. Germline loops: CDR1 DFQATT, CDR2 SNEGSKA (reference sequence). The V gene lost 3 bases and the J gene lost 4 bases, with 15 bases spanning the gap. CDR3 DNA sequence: TGCAGTGCTAGGGGTTCTATGGGGGGCACTGAAGCTTTCTTT. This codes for CSARGSMGGTEAFF.

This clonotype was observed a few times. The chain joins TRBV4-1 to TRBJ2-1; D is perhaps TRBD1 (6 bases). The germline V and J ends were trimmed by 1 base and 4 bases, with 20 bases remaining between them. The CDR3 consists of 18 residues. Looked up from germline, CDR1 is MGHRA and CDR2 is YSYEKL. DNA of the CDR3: TGCGCCAGCAGCCAAGTTCCCAGGGGACACCCAAAATACAATGAGCAGTTCTTC. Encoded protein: CASSQVPRGHPKYNEQFF.

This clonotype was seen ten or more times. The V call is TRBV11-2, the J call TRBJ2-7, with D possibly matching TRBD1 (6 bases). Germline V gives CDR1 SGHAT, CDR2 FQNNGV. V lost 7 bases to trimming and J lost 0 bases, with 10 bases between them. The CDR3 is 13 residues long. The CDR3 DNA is TGTGCCAGCAAAGGGGGTGGCTCCTACGAGCAGTACTTC. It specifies CASKGGGSYEQYF.

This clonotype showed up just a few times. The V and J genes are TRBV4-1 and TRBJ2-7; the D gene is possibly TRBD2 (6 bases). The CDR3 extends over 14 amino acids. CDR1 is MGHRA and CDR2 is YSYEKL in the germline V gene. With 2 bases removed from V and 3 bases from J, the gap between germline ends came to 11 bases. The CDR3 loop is CASSQPGLNYEQYF. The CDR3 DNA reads TGCGCCAGCAGCCAACCGGGACTCAACTACGAGCAGTACTTC.

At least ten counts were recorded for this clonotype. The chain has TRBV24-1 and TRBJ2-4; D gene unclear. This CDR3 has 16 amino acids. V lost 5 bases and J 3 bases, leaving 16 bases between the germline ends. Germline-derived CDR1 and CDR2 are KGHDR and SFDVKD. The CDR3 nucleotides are TGTGCCACCAGTGCTCCCGCCGAGGATGGCAAAAACATTCAGTACTTC. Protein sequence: CATSAPAEDGKNIQYF.

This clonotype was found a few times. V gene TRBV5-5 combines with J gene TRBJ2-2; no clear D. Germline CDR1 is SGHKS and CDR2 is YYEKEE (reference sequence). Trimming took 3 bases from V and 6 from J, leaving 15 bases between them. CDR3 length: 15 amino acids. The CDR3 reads CASSSWTHGAGELFF. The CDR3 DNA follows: TGTGCCAGCAGCTCCTGGACCCATGGAGCCGGGGAGCTGTTTTTT.

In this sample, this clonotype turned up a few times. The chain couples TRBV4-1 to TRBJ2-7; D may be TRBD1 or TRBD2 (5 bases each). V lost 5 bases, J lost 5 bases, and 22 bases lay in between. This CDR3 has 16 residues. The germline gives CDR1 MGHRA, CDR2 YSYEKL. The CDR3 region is CASSSGTILSDNEQYF. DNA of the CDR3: TGCGCCAGCAGCTCAGGGACCATTTTGAGTGACAACGAGCAGTACTTC.

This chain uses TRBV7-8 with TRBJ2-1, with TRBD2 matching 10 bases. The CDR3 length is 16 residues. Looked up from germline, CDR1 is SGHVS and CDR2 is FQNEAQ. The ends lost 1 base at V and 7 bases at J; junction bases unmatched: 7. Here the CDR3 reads CASSLEGAGGPNEQFF. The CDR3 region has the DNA TGTGCCAGCAGCTTAGAAGGAGCGGGAGGGCCAAATGAGCAGTTCTTC. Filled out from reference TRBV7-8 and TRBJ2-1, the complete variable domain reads GAGVSQSPRYKVAKRGQDVALRCDPISGHVSLFWYQQALGQGPEFLTYFQNEAQLDKSGLPSDRFFAERPEGSVSTLKIQRTQQEDSAVYLCASSLEGAGGPNEQFFGPGTRLTVL.

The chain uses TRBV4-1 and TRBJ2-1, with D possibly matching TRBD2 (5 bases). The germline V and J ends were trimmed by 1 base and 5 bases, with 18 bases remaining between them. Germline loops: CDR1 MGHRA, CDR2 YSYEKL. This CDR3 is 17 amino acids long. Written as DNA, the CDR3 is TGCGCCAGCAGCCAAGTCTTGCTCTCGGGATTAAACAATGAGCAGTTCTTC. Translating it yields CASSQVLLSGLNNEQFF.

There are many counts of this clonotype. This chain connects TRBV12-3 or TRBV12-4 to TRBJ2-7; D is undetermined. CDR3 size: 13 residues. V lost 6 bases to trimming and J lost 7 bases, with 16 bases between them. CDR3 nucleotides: TGTGCCAGCAGCCCGTCGTGGAAAGGAGAGCAGTACTTC. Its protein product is CASSPSWKGEQYF.

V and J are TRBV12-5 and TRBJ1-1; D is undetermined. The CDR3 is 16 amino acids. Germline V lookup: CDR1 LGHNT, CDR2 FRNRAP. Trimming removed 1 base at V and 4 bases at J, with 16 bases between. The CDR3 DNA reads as TGTGCTAGTGGTTTGGAAGAAGTTGGGCGGCTCACTGAAGCTTTCTTT. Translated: CASGLEEVGRLTEAFF.

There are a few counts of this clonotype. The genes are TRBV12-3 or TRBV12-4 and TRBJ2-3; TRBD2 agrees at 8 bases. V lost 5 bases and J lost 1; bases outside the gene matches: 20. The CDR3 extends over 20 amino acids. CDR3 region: CASSTPGASGRPGGTDTQYF. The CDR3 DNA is TGTGCCAGCAGTACCCCTGGGGCTAGCGGGCGACCGGGGGGCACAGATACGCAGTATTTT.

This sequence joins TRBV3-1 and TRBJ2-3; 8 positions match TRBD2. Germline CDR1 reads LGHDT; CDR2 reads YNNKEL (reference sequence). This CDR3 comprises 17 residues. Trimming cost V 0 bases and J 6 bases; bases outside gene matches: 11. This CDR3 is CASSQDHRAGEGDTQYF. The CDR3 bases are TGTGCCAGCAGCCAAGATCACCGAGCGGGAGAGGGTGATACGCAGTATTTT.

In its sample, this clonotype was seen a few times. CDR3: CASSRLVTYNEQFF. The CDR3 DNA is TGTGCCAGCAGCCGACTAGTTACTTACAATGAGCAGTTCTTC. The chain uses TRBV3-1 and TRBJ2-1; possibly TRBD2 for D (6 bases). Germline-derived CDR1 and CDR2 are LGHDT and YNNKEL (reference sequence). V was cut by 4 bases and J by 4 bases, with 11 bases left in between. This CDR3 has 14 residues.

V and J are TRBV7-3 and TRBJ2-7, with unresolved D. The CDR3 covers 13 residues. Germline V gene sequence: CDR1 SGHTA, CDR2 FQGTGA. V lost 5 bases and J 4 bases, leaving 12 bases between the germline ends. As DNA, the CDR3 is TGTGCCAGCAGCGCTCACCCGAAGTACGAGCAGTACTTC. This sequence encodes CASSAHPKYEQYF.

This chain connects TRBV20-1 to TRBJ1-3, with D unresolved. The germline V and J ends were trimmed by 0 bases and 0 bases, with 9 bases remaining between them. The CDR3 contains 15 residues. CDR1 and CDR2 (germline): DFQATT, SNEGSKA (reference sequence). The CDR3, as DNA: TGCAGTGCTAGAGACTTAACCGACTCTGGAAACACCATATATTTT. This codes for CSARDLTDSGNTIYF.